The clone carrying this T cell receptor (beta chain) has just a few counts. Antigen specificity is unknown. The data are from a study of post-analysis software for immune sequencing data. Study information: Included among the disease courses, which were recorded for the cohort, were relapsing-remitting, secondary progressive and progressive-relapsing multiple sclerosis.

This CDR3 has 15 residues. The germline gives CDR1 SGHTA, CDR2 FQGTGA. V lost 5 bases and J 2 bases, leaving 13 bases between the germline ends. Incorporated into the TCR beta cDNA libraries were unique molecular identifiers, which served to reduce PCR and sequencing biases. From around 1 to 9.1 million T cells, roughly 530,000 cDNA molecules were obtained. TCRdb reprocessed the PCR reads via MiXCR and lists one record per CDR3 protein. Among more than 500,000 distinct CDR3 sequences listed, 34% were seen once. Study-wide points: With TRBV5-6, TRBV5-1 and TRBV20-1 included, 4 to 6 TRBV segments were more frequent in patients than in controls. In multiple sclerosis, normalized Chao1 diversity was significantly below that of controls. F measure clustering grouped samples strongly by preparation batch.

Sequenced material: blood. J is TRBJ2-1 and V is TRBV7-3, with D possibly being TRBD2 (5 bases). The clonotype comes from a girl aged 2-17 years with multiple sclerosis. The CDR3 region is CASSARVGTYNEQFF. The CDR3 DNA is TGTGCCAGCAGCGCGAGGGTGGGAACCTACAATGAGCAGTTCTTC.